This T cell receptor (beta chain) appears in the sequencing data of a study of tumor T cells in aggressive B-cell lymphoma. Germline V gene data show CDR1 as SEHNR and CDR2 as FQNEAQ (reference sequence). This CDR3 is 13 amino acids long. The ends were cut back, 6 bases at V and 7 bases at J, with 15 bases in the middle. The data were produced by immunoSEQ multiplex PCR, yet TCRdb's version contains in-frame clones alone and is incomplete. The sample yields thousands of clones, 75% to 90% seen once. The source is an adult with diffuse large B cell lymphoma. The chain couples TRBV7-9 to TRBJ1-1, with a weak D call TRBD1 (6 bases). Sequencing used tumor tissue. The CDR3 nucleotides read TGTGCCAGCAGGGTAGGACAGAAGGATGAAGCTTTCTTT. This codes for CASRVGQKDEAFF.